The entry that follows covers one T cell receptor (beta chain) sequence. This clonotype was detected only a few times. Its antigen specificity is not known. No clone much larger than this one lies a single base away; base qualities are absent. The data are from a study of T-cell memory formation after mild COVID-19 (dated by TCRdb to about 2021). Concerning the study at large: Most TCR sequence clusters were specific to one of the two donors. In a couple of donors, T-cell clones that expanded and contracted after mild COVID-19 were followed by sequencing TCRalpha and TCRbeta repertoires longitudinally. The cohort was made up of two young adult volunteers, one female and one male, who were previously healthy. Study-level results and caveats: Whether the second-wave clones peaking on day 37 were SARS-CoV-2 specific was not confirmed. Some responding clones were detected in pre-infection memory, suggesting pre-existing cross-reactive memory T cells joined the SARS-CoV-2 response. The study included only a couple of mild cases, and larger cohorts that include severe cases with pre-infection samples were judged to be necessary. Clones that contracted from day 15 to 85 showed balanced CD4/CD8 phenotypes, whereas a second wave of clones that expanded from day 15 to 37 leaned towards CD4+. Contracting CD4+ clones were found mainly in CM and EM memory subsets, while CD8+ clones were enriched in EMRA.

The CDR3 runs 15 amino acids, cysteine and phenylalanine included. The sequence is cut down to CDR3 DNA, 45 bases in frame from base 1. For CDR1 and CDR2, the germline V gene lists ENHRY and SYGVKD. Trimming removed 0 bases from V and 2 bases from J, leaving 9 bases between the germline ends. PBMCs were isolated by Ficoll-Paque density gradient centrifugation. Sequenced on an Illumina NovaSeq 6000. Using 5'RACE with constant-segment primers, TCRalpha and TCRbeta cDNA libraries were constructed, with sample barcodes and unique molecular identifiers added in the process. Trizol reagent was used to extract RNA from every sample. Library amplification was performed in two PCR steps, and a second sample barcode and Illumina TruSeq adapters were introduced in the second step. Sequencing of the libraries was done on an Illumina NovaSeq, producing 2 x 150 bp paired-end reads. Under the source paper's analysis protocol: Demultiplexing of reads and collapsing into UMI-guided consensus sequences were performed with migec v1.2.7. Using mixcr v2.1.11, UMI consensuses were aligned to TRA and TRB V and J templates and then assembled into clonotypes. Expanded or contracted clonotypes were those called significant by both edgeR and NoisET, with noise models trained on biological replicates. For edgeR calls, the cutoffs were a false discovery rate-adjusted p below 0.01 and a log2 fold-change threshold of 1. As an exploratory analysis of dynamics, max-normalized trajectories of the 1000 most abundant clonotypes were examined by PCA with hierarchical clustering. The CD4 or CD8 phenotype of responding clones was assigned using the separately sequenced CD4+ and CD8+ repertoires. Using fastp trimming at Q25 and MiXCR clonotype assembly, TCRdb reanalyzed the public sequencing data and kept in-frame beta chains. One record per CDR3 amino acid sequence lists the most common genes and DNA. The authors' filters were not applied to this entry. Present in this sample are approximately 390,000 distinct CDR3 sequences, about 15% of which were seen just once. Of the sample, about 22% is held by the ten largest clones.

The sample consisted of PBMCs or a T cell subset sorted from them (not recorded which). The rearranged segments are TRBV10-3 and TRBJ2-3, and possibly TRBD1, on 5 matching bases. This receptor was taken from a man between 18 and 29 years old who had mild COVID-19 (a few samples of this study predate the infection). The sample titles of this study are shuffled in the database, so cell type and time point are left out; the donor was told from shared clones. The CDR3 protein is CAISESLDNTDTQYF. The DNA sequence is TGTGCCATCAGTGAGTCTCTGGACAACACAGATACGCAGTATTTT.